The 8 T cell receptor beta chains given below trace back to one sample, sequenced in a study of blood T cells in healthy people across ages. Next came a second PCR, run for about 7 to 12 cycles, which used a sample-barcoded 5' primer along with a J-beta primer mix. TCRdb itself ran the 5' RACE reads through MiXCR, one entry per CDR3 protein. Of about 1.8 million distinct CDR3 sequences in the sample, approximately 50% were seen once. The sequencing sample was made of blood. These receptor sequences come from a woman aged 35 to 49 in good health.

This chain connects TRBV5-1 to TRBJ2-6; D remains unclear. Trimming pared 2 bases from V and 0 bases from J, leaving 6 bases between. The germline V gene encodes CDR1 SGHRS and CDR2 YFSETQ. This CDR3 spans 15 amino acids. CDR3 region: CASSLTFSGANVLTF. CDR3 DNA sequence: TGCGCCAGCAGCTTAACCTTCTCTGGGGCCAACGTCCTGACTTTC.

J is TRBJ1-4 and V is TRBV5-1; weak D call: TRBD1 (6 bases). This CDR3 is built from 16 residues. V lost 0 bases to trimming and J lost 8 bases, with 17 bases between them. Germline V gene sequence: CDR1 SGHRS, CDR2 YFSETQ. CDR3 sequence (DNA): TGCGCCAGCAGCTTGGCCATGAGACAGGCGGGAGAAAAACTGTTTTTT. This encodes CASSLAMRQAGEKLFF.

V and J are TRBV9 and TRBJ2-1, with TRBD2 identical over 13 bases. CDR3 length: 18 residues. Trimming at V came to 0 bases and at J to 9 bases, leaving 12 bases not matched to a gene. The germline gives CDR1 SGDLS, CDR2 YYNGEE. The CDR3 nucleotides read TGTGCCAGCAGCGTAGTGGGACTAGCGGGGACACTCGGAGGTGAGCAGTTCTTC. Translated: CASSVVGLAGTLGGEQFF.

This clonotype was recorded at least ten times. The chain recombines TRBV6-5 with TRBJ2-7; the match to TRBD1 covers 9 bases. This CDR3 is 15 amino acids long. Germline assignment: CDR1 MNHEY and CDR2 SVGAGI. V gave up 0 bases and J gave up 2 bases; unmatched junction bases: 2. Written as DNA, the CDR3 is TGTGCCAGCAGTTACTCAGGACAGGGGCCCTACGAGCAGTACTTC. Translating gives CASSYSGQGPYEQYF.

This clonotype was detected a few times. This chain connects TRBV28 to TRBJ2-7; weak D call: TRBD1 (6 bases). This CDR3 contains 14 residues. Germline values: CDR1 MDHEN, CDR2 SYDVKM. V was pared by 5 bases and J by 6 bases, with 17 bases between. CDR3 nucleotide sequence: TGTGCCAGCAGTGGCCTTACAGGGATCCCCGAGCAGTACTTC. Translated, it gives CASSGLTGIPEQYF.

The gene calls are TRBV10-3 and TRBJ2-3; a weak D match, TRBD1 (5 bases). The CDR3 runs to 15 residues. V was pared by 3 bases and J by 0 bases, with 10 bases between. Per germline, CDR1 ENHRY and CDR2 SYGVKD. CDR3 in amino acids: CAISDPGHSTDTQYF. The CDR3 DNA reads TGTGCCATCAGTGATCCAGGGCACAGCACAGATACGCAGTATTTT.

The chain carries TRBV2 and TRBJ2-1; 10 bases fit TRBD1. The V gene's germline CDR1 is SNHLY and CDR2 FYNNEI. CDR3 length equals 15 residues. With V trimmed by 9 bases and J by 4 bases, 9 bases remained unmatched. As DNA, the CDR3 is TGTGCCAGGAGCCGGGACAGGGGTATATACAATGAGCAGTTCTTC. Translating gives CARSRDRGIYNEQFF.

In this sample, this clonotype turned up a few times. The CDR3 nucleotides are TGTGCCAGCAGCTTGCGGGGACAGGGGTTAGAGACCCAGTACTTC. Translated: CASSLRGQGLETQYF. This chain links TRBV5-6 with TRBJ2-5, with 10 bases that match TRBD1. This CDR3 is built from 15 residues. The germline gives CDR1 SGHDT, CDR2 YYEEEE. V was pared by 1 base and J by 4 bases, with 4 bases of the junction left unmatched.